The 22 T cell receptor beta chains below were found in one sample sequenced in a study of cytomegalovirus exposure and HLA in healthy donors. PCR used 60 Vbeta primers and 13 Jbeta primers. Clones were sequenced by immunoSEQ multiplex PCR, and TCRdb holds only the in-frame ones, with some missing. Altogether some 150,000 clones are present, about four fifths being singletons, with the ten largest covering about 4%. What was sequenced was PBMCs. Receptors originate from a human donor in good health.

The gene calls are TRBV10-3 and TRBJ2-2, with TRBD2 matching over 12 bases. Germline assignment: CDR1 ENHRY and CDR2 SYGVKD. V lost 5 bases to trimming and J lost 5 bases; unmatched junction nucleotides: 3. The CDR3 extends over 15 amino acids. CDR3 DNA sequence: TGTGCCATCAGTCGGGGGACTAGCGGGACCGGGGAGCTGTTTTTT. Residues: CAISRGTSGTGELFF.

The rearrangement uses TRBV13 and TRBJ1-4; D unresolved. Germline loops: CDR1 PRHDT, CDR2 FYEKMQ (reference sequence). Trimming left V 4 bases short and J 0 bases short, with 9 bases between. CDR3 length: 15 amino acids. In DNA form, the CDR3 reads TGTGCCAGCAGCTCCCAGGCCGCAACTAATGAAAAACTGTTTTTT. It yields the protein CASSSQAATNEKLFF. Full variable domain (missing parts from reference TRBV13 and TRBJ1-4): AAGVIQSPRHLIKEKRETATLKCYPIPRHDTVYWYQQGPGQDPQFLISFYEKMQSDKGSIPDRFSAQQFSDYHSELNMSSLELGDSALYFCASSSQAATNEKLFFGSGTQLSVL.

The chain couples TRBV5-1 to TRBJ1-3, with D uncertain. CDR1 is SGHRS, CDR2 YFSETQ, per germline. This CDR3 comprises 14 residues. Trimming removed 2 bases from V and 0 bases from J, with 6 bases in between. CDR3 amino acids: CASSFSGSGNTIYF. The CDR3 coding sequence is TGCGCCAGCAGCTTCTCGGGCTCTGGAAACACCATATATTTT.

The rearrangement joins TRBV4-1 to TRBJ2-2; possibly TRBD1 for D (5 bases). CDR1 and CDR2 from the germline V gene are MGHRA and YSYEKL. Trimming removed 1 base from V and 6 bases from J, with 18 bases in between. CDR3 length: 17 residues. Here the CDR3 reads CASSQGTQGSLAGELFF. CDR3 sequence (DNA): TGCGCCAGCAGCCAAGGTACCCAGGGATCATTAGCCGGGGAGCTGTTTTTT.

This chain's CDR3 is CASSPGTGGAGSAFF. CDR3 DNA sequence: TGTGCCAGCAGCCCCGGGACAGGGGGCGCCGGGTCAGCTTTCTTT. The rearrangement links TRBV7-2 to TRBJ1-1; 12 bases are a match to TRBD1. CDR3 length: 15 amino acids. Germline V gene lookup returns CDR1 SGHTA and CDR2 FQGNSA. V gave up 5 bases and J gave up 10 bases; unmatched junction bases: 11.

This clone is a singleton in its sample. The V and J genes are TRBV21-1 and TRBJ2-7; the table's TRBD2 call for D was not verified on the DNA. TRBV21-1 is termed a pseudogene. This CDR3 is 14 amino acids long. The DNA of the CDR3 is TGTGCCAGCAGCAAAGAGCGGGAGTACCACGAGCAGTACTTC. Translating it yields CASSKEREYHEQYF.

The chain has TRBV6-4 and TRBJ2-1; perhaps TRBD2 as D (5 bases). This CDR3 region has 14 residues. Germline CDR1 reads MRHNA; CDR2 reads SNTAGT. The germline V and J ends were trimmed by 2 bases and 6 bases, with 11 bases remaining between them. In nucleotides, the CDR3 is TGTGCCAGCAGTGACGAATTAGCGTCCAATGAGCAGTTCTTC. It translates to CASSDELASNEQFF.

The chain carries TRBV18 and TRBJ2-1; 10 bases are a match to TRBD2. The germline gives CDR1 KGHSH, CDR2 LQKENI. Losses at the gene ends were 6 bases for V and 5 bases for J; bases not matched to a gene: 7. CDR3 length equals 15 residues. In nucleotides, the CDR3 is TGTGCCAGCTCGAGAGGGAGCGGGAGGGACAATGAGCAGTTCTTC. This gives the protein CASSRGSGRDNEQFF.

V gene TRBV6-1 combines with J gene TRBJ2-1, with D tentatively TRBD2 (6 bases). Per germline, CDR1 MNHNS and CDR2 SASEGT. V lost 8 bases to trimming and J lost 5 bases, with 10 bases between them. The CDR3 spans 12 residues. This CDR3 is CASGGRDNEQFF. CDR3 nucleotide sequence: TGTGCCAGCGGAGGGCGGGACAATGAGCAGTTCTTC.

Concerning this clone: Other DNA sequences in this sample translate to the same CDR3. CDR3 sequence (DNA): TGTGCCACCAGCAGATGGACTAGCGGGAGAACAGATACGCAGTATTTT. Amino acid sequence: CATSRWTSGRTDTQYF. The chain recombines TRBV15 with TRBJ2-3; 13 nucleotides match TRBD2. CDR1 is LNHNV and CDR2 is YYDKDF in the germline V gene (reference sequence). This CDR3 is built from 16 residues. With V trimmed by 2 bases and J by 3 bases, 2 bases remained unmatched. The full variable domain, completed using reference TRBV15 and TRBJ2-3, is DAMVIQNPRYQVTQFGKPVTLSCSQTLNHNVMYWYQQKSSQAPKLLFHYYDKDFNNEADTPDNFQSRRPNTSFCFLDIRSPGLGDTAMYLCATSRWTSGRTDTQYFGPGTRLTVL.

The CDR3 DNA is TGTGCCAGCAGTTTTACCGGGACTAGCGTCTACAATGAGCAGTTCTTC. Its protein product is CASSFTGTSVYNEQFF. This chain links TRBV9 with TRBJ2-1, with 10 bases lining up with TRBD2. The CDR3 spans 16 residues. The trim removed 5 bases at V and 3 bases at J, leaving 8 bases unmatched. Germline values: CDR1 SGDLS, CDR2 YYNGEE.

The chain has TRBV5-4 and TRBJ2-7; the match to TRBD2 covers 12 bases. V shed 1 base, J shed 5 bases, and the junction held 4 bases outside the gene matches. The CDR3 runs 15 residues. In germline, CDR1 is SGHNT, CDR2 YYREEE (reference sequence). In DNA, the CDR3 is TGTGCCAGCAGCTTGCAGGCTAGCGGGAGGGACGAGCAGTACTTC. Residues: CASSLQASGRDEQYF.

CDR3 DNA sequence: TGTGCCAGCAGCGTAGGGCAACAAGAGACCCAGTACTTC. This sequence encodes CASSVGQQETQYF. This sequence joins TRBV9 and TRBJ2-5; D gene ambiguous. The germline V gene encodes CDR1 SGDLS and CDR2 YYNGEE. This CDR3 contains 13 residues. Trimming took 0 bases from V and 2 from J, leaving 5 bases between them.

The chain combines TRBV13 with TRBJ1-6; D is possibly TRBD1 (6 bases). The germline gives CDR1 PRHDT, CDR2 FYEKMQ (reference sequence). Trimming cost V 3 bases and J 5 bases, with 14 bases left between them. The CDR3 covers 16 residues. The CDR3 here is CASSFTPGVNNSPLHF. DNA of the CDR3: TGTGCCAGCAGCTTCACCCCAGGGGTAAATAATTCACCCCTCCACTTT.

The rearrangement links TRBV6-5 to TRBJ2-7; D is perhaps TRBD1 (5 bases). The V end lost 6 bases, the J end lost 0 bases, and 9 bases lay between the germline ends. The CDR3 is 13 amino acids. Germline loops: CDR1 MNHEY, CDR2 SVGAGI. The CDR3 nucleotides read TGTGCCAGCAGCCCAGGGCCCTCCTACGAGCAGTACTTC. Protein: CASSPGPSYEQYF.

This clone was counted a few times. J is TRBJ1-5 and V is TRBV15; D might be TRBD1 (6 bases). CDR3 size: 22 residues. V was clipped by 0 bases and J by 6 bases, with 33 bases between them. Germline V gives CDR1 LNHNV, CDR2 YYDKDF (reference sequence). The DNA of the CDR3 is TGTGCCACCAGCAGAGAGCCGAAACAGGAGCAGAGCCGGGACAAGGGCGGTCAGCCCCAGCATTTT. Translation gives CATSREPKQEQSRDKGGQPQHF. Full variable domain (rest looked up from reference TRBV15 and TRBJ1-5): DAMVIQNPRYQVTQFGKPVTLSCSQTLNHNVMYWYQQKSSQAPKLLFHYYDKDFNNEADTPDNFQSRRPNTSFCFLDIRSPGLGDTAMYLCATSREPKQEQSRDKGGQPQHFGDGTRLSIL.

This clone has a single count. The chain joins TRBV5-6 to TRBJ1-1; the match to TRBD1 covers 7 bases. CDR3 length: 12 amino acids. V trimming: 4 bases; J trimming: 7 bases; junction bases outside the gene matches: 4. Per the germline V gene, CDR1 is SGHDT and CDR2 is YYEEEE. The CDR3: CASSVTGYEAFF. As DNA, the CDR3 is TGTGCCAGCAGCGTGACAGGGTATGAAGCTTTCTTT.

This rearrangement joins TRBV7-2 to TRBJ2-3; 10 nucleotides match TRBD1. In germline, CDR1 is SGHTA, CDR2 FQGNSA. This CDR3 has 15 residues. With V trimmed by 2 bases and J by 8 bases, 7 bases remained unmatched. This CDR3 reads CASSLYLGQGGTQYF. CDR3 DNA: TGTGCCAGCAGCTTATATCTAGGACAGGGGGGTACGCAGTATTTT.

The V gene is TRBV5-1, the J gene TRBJ2-1; possible D gene TRBD1, 5 bases. CDR1 and CDR2 (germline): SGHRS, YFSETQ. V gave up 0 bases and J gave up 4 bases, with 14 bases separating them. This CDR3 is built from 16 residues. This CDR3 is CASSLAGQGSYNEQFF. CDR3 DNA sequence: TGCGCCAGCAGCTTGGCGGGTCAGGGCTCGTACAATGAGCAGTTCTTC.

This chain joins TRBV4-3 and TRBJ2-1, with 10 bases aligning to TRBD2. V shed 3 bases, J shed 1 base, and the junction held 6 bases outside the gene matches. In germline, CDR1 is LGHNA, CDR2 YSLEER. The CDR3 runs to 17 residues. The CDR3, as DNA: TGCGCCAGCAGCCACTCTAGCGGGAGTAGGTCCTACAATGAGCAGTTCTTC. Its translation: CASSHSSGSRSYNEQFF.

The rearrangement links TRBV7-2 to TRBJ1-1, with D possibly TRBD1 on 5 matching bases. This CDR3 is 14 amino acids long. Germline V gene sequence: CDR1 SGHTA, CDR2 FQGNSA. V lost 1 base and J 5 bases, leaving 11 bases between the germline ends. In DNA form, the CDR3 reads TGTGCCAGCAGCTTAGGGGGGGTGGGGACTGAAGCTTTCTTT. Residues: CASSLGGVGTEAFF.

The V and J genes are TRBV7-6 and TRBJ2-5; D uncertain. This CDR3 has 14 amino acids. Per germline, CDR1 SGHVS and CDR2 FNYEAQ. V gave up 1 base and J gave up 4 bases, with 10 bases separating them. CDR3 sequence: CASSLGPIVETQYF. CDR3 nucleotides: TGTGCCAGCAGCTTAGGGCCGATTGTAGAGACCCAGTACTTC.